This entry is about one T cell receptor beta chain. Its antigen is still unknown. Blood specimens came from baseline, cycle 4 day 1, and cycle 7 day 1. CDR1 is MNHNS and CDR2 is SASEGT in the germline V gene. CDR3 length: 15 amino acids. The ends lost 4 bases at V and 9 bases at J; junction bases unmatched: 9. These data belong to a study of OX40 agonist ivuxolimab in advanced cancers. Whole-study context: Patients' therapy was ivuxolimab, an antibody that acts as an agonist of OX40 (CD134). Study observations and caveats: Some nonresponders also had low normalized T-cell clonal expansion. There was clonal expansion of CD4+ and CD8+ blood T cells by week 6 at 0.1 to 3.0 mg/kg.

This table comes from immunoSEQ multiplex PCR, and its TCRdb copy is limited to in-frame clones, with some not included. This sample carries about 69,000 clones, roughly nine tenths of them seen once, and the ten largest clones take 0.25% to 0.3%. Sequencing used CD4+ or CD8+ T cells sorted from blood, obtained in a trial of the OX40 agonist ivuxolimab. The clonotype comes from an adult with an advanced solid tumor such as melanoma, head and neck, liver or kidney cancer. This chain uses TRBV6-1 with TRBJ2-1; 10 bases are a match to TRBD2. CDR3 sequence: CASSGRLAGEGEQFF. The CDR3 DNA follows: TGTGCCAGCAGTGGTCGACTAGCGGGTGAAGGTGAGCAGTTCTTC.